The 27 T cell receptor beta chains below all came from one sample that was sequenced in a study of STAT5B mutations in CD4+ large granular lymphocyte leukemia. Some clones are missing from TCRdb's copy, which holds only in-frame ones; the method was immunoSEQ multiplex PCR. This table has 30,000 to 35,000 clones, 65% to 70% appearing once. The sample was CD4+ T cells from blood buffy coats. All receptors come from a human donor in good health.

The chain is built from TRBV7-9 and TRBJ2-7; 7 bases align to TRBD1. V dropped 4 bases and J dropped 4; count of bases not matched to a gene: 13. Per the germline V gene, CDR1 is SEHNR and CDR2 is FQNEAQ (reference sequence). This CDR3 has 16 amino acids. CDR3 sequence reads: CASSSFRQGILYEQYF. The CDR3, as DNA: TGTGCCAGCAGCTCCTTCCGACAGGGAATATTGTACGAGCAGTACTTC.

The chain carries TRBV6-6 and TRBJ1-2; D is undetermined. The CDR3 is 14 residues long. V was trimmed by 0 bases and J by 6 bases, leaving 11 bases between them. Germline V CDR1 and CDR2: MNHNY, SVGAGI (reference sequence). CDR3 nucleotide sequence: TGTGCCAGCAGTTACTCAGAGGTTTCGGATGGCTACACCTTC. Translation gives CASSYSEVSDGYTF.

This clone was detected once. The J gene is TRBJ1-1, the V gene TRBV28; 12 nucleotides match TRBD1. CDR1 MDHEN and CDR2 SYDVKM come from the germline V gene. This CDR3 contains 15 residues. Germline trimming cut 4 bases from V and 6 bases from J; bases unmatched to any gene: 6. As DNA, the CDR3 is TGTGCCAGCAGTTCACCGGGACAGGGGGCCGCTGAAGCTTTCTTT. Encoded protein: CASSSPGQGAAEAFF.

V is TRBV18 and J is TRBJ1-2; D not resolved. Germline V gives CDR1 KGHSH, CDR2 LQKENI. This CDR3 is built from 14 residues. Trimming left V 3 bases short and J 3 bases short, with 11 bases between. This chain's CDR3 is CASSPTQSDYGYTF. The DNA of the CDR3 is TGTGCCAGCTCACCGACCCAATCGGACTATGGCTACACCTTC.

The chain is built from TRBV5-4 and TRBJ1-2, with 8 bases fitting TRBD1. The J segment lost 8 bases and the V segment lost 4 bases, leaving 10 bases of the junction unmatched. The CDR3 loop spans 14 amino acids. Germline V lookup: CDR1 SGHNT, CDR2 YYREEE (reference sequence). CDR3 protein: CASSPGQESRGYTF. The CDR3 DNA reads TGTGCCAGCAGCCCGGGACAGGAGAGCCGCGGCTACACCTTC.

This clone came up once. This sequence joins TRBV11-3 and TRBJ2-1; D unresolved. The V end lost 0 bases, the J end lost 7 bases, and 10 bases lay between the germline ends. The germline V gene has CDR1 SGHNT and CDR2 YENEEA. CDR3 length: 14 residues. The CDR3 spells CASSLDIQSNEQFF. The CDR3 region has the DNA TGTGCCAGCAGCTTAGATATCCAGAGTAATGAGCAGTTCTTC.

The V call is TRBV14, the J call TRBJ2-1; D not resolved. The CDR3 runs 13 residues. Germline CDR1 SGHDN, CDR2 FVKESK. V lost 0 bases to trimming and J lost 6 bases, with 6 bases between them. CDR3 residues: CASSQDWGNEQFF. The CDR3 bases are TGTGCCAGCAGCCAAGATTGGGGCAATGAGCAGTTCTTC. Supplemented by reference TRBV14 and TRBJ2-1, the full variable domain reads EAGVTQFPSHSVIEKGQTVTLRCDPISGHDNLYWYRRVMGKEIKFLLHFVKESKQDESGMPNNRFLAERTGGTYSTLKVQPAELEDSGVYFCASSQDWGNEQFFGPGTRLTVL.

Notes on this clone: Distinct nucleotide sequences in the sample also encode this CDR3. The V call is TRBV29-1, the J call TRBJ2-1, with 9 nucleotides matching TRBD1. Losses at the gene ends were 7 bases for V and 9 bases for J; bases not matched to a gene: 16. The germline V gene has CDR1 SQVTM and CDR2 ANQGSEA. The length of the CDR3 is 15 residues. DNA for the CDR3: TGCAGCGCTGGGACAGGGTTGAATACTCGGAGTGAGCAGTTCTTC. Protein product: CSAGTGLNTRSEQFF.

V gene TRBV19 combines with J gene TRBJ2-7, with 12 bases aligning to TRBD1. The CDR3 runs 15 residues. The V gene's germline CDR1 is LNHDA and CDR2 SQIVND (reference sequence). V shed 4 bases, J shed 11 bases, and the junction held 12 bases outside the gene matches. The CDR3: CASSTGQGAPPGKYF. DNA for the CDR3: TGTGCCAGTAGTACGGGACAGGGGGCGCCTCCCGGGAAGTACTTC.

The chain joins TRBV10-3 to TRBJ2-7, with D possibly TRBD1 on 6 matching bases. V lost 6 bases and J lost 0, with 12 bases in between. From germline, CDR1 is ENHRY and CDR2 SYGVKD. CDR3 length: 14 amino acids. CDR3 residues: CAIREQGISYEQYF. As DNA, the CDR3 is TGTGCCATCAGGGAACAGGGAATCTCCTACGAGCAGTACTTC.

The chain recombines TRBV30 with TRBJ2-7, with 9 nucleotides matching TRBD2. V lost 6 bases, J lost 4 bases, and 10 bases stayed unmatched. From germline, CDR1 is GTSNPN and CDR2 SVGIG (reference sequence). The CDR3 extends over 14 amino acids. CDR3 loop: CACRLAGPKYEQYF. DNA of the CDR3: TGTGCCTGTAGGCTAGCGGGACCCAAATACGAGCAGTACTTC.

The chain uses TRBV4-1 and TRBJ1-2; D perhaps matches TRBD1 (6 bases). Trimming shortened V by 2 bases and J by 5 bases, and 18 bases separated the two germline ends. This CDR3 has 16 amino acids. Germline lookup yields CDR1 MGHRA and CDR2 YSYEKL. Here the CDR3 DNA reads TGCGCCAGCAGCCAACCGAGGCAGGGGACAAAGTATGGCTACACCTTC. The encoded protein is CASSQPRQGTKYGYTF.

V gene TRBV29-1 combines with J gene TRBJ1-1, with 8 bases lining up with TRBD1. CDR1 and CDR2 from the germline V gene are SQVTM and ANQGSEA. This CDR3 is built from 13 residues. V was clipped by 7 bases and J by 1 base; unmatched bases: 5. The CDR3 DNA sequence: TGCAGCGGGGGACAGGAAACGAACACTGAAGCTTTCTTT. It is translated as CSGGQETNTEAFF.

In regard to this clone: An end of the junction does not agree with germline; a read error may underlie this. The rearrangement joins TRBV7-9 to TRBJ1-4; D is possibly TRBD1 (5 bases). Per the germline V gene, CDR1 is SEHNR and CDR2 is FQNEAQ (reference sequence). The CDR3 totals 16 residues. DNA of the CDR3: TGTGCCAGCAGTTTAGCGACGGGGACGACTAATGAAAAACTGTTTTTT. Protein sequence: CASSLATGTTNEKLFF.

This clone was found once. In DNA form, the CDR3 reads TGTGCCAGCAGCTTAGGGTTCGTTAATGAAAAACTGTTTTTT. Protein: CASSLGFVNEKLFF. The chain uses TRBV11-2 and TRBJ1-4; no clear D gene. The germline gives CDR1 SGHAT, CDR2 FQNNGV. The CDR3 extends over 14 amino acids. V was pared by 1 base and J by 4 bases, with 7 bases between. The entire variable domain, with the rest obtained from reference TRBV11-2 and TRBJ1-4, is as follows: EAGVAQSPRYKIIEKRQSVAFWCNPISGHATLYWYQQILGQGPKLLIQFQNNGVVDDSQLPKDRFSAERLKGVDSTLKIQPAKLEDSAVYLCASSLGFVNEKLFFGSGTQLSVL.

The V call is TRBV11-2, the J call TRBJ2-5; possible D gene TRBD1, 5 bases. With 6 bases removed from V and 5 bases from J, the gap between germline ends came to 13 bases. CDR1 and CDR2 (germline): SGHAT, FQNNGV. CDR3 length equals 13 residues. The CDR3 coding sequence is TGTGCCAGCAGTCTCAGACAGCAGGAGACCCAGTACTTC. Translation: CASSLRQQETQYF.

The chain employs TRBV27 and TRBJ2-6, with 10 nucleotides matching TRBD1. Trimming removed 6 bases from V and 4 bases from J; junction bases left unmatched: 3. This CDR3 has 15 amino acids. The germline CDR1 and CDR2 sequences are MNHEY and SMNVEV (reference sequence). This CDR3 is CASRGQGTGANVLTF. CDR3 sequence (DNA): TGTGCCAGCAGGGGACAGGGGACCGGGGCCAACGTCCTGACTTTC.

This clone was recorded only once. The chain has TRBV6-6 and TRBJ2-7; a possible D gene is TRBD2 (5 bases). Germline V gene data show CDR1 as MNHNY and CDR2 as SVGAGI (reference sequence). CDR3 length: 12 amino acids. The V end lost 7 bases, the J end lost 6 bases, and 13 bases lay between the germline ends. CDR3 coding DNA: TGTGCCAGCACCGGGGTTCACCGCGAGCAGTACTTC. Protein sequence: CASTGVHREQYF.

The chain is built from TRBV19 and TRBJ2-7, with 7 nucleotides matching TRBD1. Germline CDR1 reads LNHDA; CDR2 reads SQIVND (reference sequence). V dropped 6 bases and J dropped 0; count of bases not matched to a gene: 5. The length of the CDR3 is 14 residues. Written as DNA, the CDR3 is TGTGCCAGTAGACCTAGACAGGGCTCCTACGAGCAGTACTTC. Protein product: CASRPRQGSYEQYF.

The V and J genes are TRBV27 and TRBJ2-7; 7 bases agree with TRBD1. Germline-derived CDR1 and CDR2 are MNHEY and SMNVEV (reference sequence). The CDR3 runs 13 residues. V gave up 6 bases and J gave up 3 bases; unmatched junction bases: 5. The DNA for the CDR3 is TGTGCCAGCAGCCAGGGACAGTTCTACGAGCAGTACTTC. This gives the protein CASSQGQFYEQYF.

The rearrangement uses TRBV7-8 and TRBJ2-7, with 7 positions matching TRBD2. Germline V CDR1 and CDR2: SGHVS, FQNEAQ. The ends lost 0 bases at V and 4 bases at J; junction bases unmatched: 6. This CDR3 is 15 amino acids long. Here the CDR3 reads CASSLAGGGFYEQYF. The CDR3 DNA reads TGTGCCAGCAGCTTAGCGGGGGGGGGTTTTTACGAGCAGTACTTC. The complete variable domain, with remaining parts taken from reference TRBV7-8 and TRBJ2-7, reads GAGVSQSPRYKVAKRGQDVALRCDPISGHVSLFWYQQALGQGPEFLTYFQNEAQLDKSGLPSDRFFAERPEGSVSTLKIQRTQQEDSAVYLCASSLAGGGFYEQYFGPGTRLTVT.

The chain joins TRBV4-3 to TRBJ2-7; 11 bases map to TRBD2. The CDR3 totals 18 residues. Per germline, CDR1 LGHNA and CDR2 YSLEER. V was clipped by 0 bases and J by 4 bases; unmatched bases: 11. The CDR3 DNA follows: TGCGCCAGCAGCCAAGATCTATTAGCGGGACTAGCGGCATACGAGCAGTACTTC. Its protein is CASSQDLLAGLAAYEQYF.

The gene calls are TRBV27 and TRBJ2-3; tentative D call: TRBD2 (6 bases). With 3 bases removed from V and 1 base from J, the gap between germline ends came to 8 bases. This CDR3 contains 14 residues. Germline V gives CDR1 MNHEY, CDR2 SMNVEV (reference sequence). The chain's CDR3 is CASSLRDGTDTQYF. CDR3 coding DNA: TGTGCCAGCAGTTTGCGGGACGGCACAGATACGCAGTATTTT.

The CDR3 is CASSLDRDYGYTF. CDR3 DNA: TGTGCCAGCAGCTTAGACAGAGACTATGGCTACACCTTC. The J gene is TRBJ1-2, the V gene TRBV7-2; no clear D gene. CDR1 is SGHTA, CDR2 FQGNSA, per germline. Trimming took 1 base from V and 3 from J, leaving 6 bases between them. This CDR3 comprises 13 residues.

This sequence joins TRBV7-2 and TRBJ2-1; 13 positions agree with TRBD2. This CDR3 spans 15 amino acids. Germline CDR1 reads SGHTA; CDR2 reads FQGNSA. With V trimmed by 4 bases and J by 5 bases, 2 bases remained unmatched. For the CDR3, the DNA is TGTGCCAGCAGCTCGACTAGCGGGGGGCACAATGAGCAGTTCTTC. Protein sequence: CASSSTSGGHNEQFF.

The chain couples TRBV2 to TRBJ2-7; possible D gene TRBD1, 6 bases. Germline values: CDR1 SNHLY, CDR2 FYNNEI. The CDR3 loop spans 15 amino acids. Trimming cost V 2 bases and J 4 bases, with 15 bases left between them. The CDR3 region has the DNA TGTGCCAGCAGTGAAAGACAGGCGATCGGGTACGAGCAGTACTTC. It encodes CASSERQAIGYEQYF.

V usage is TRBV7-2 and J usage is TRBJ1-4; 9 positions agree with TRBD1. The junction had 14 bases not matched to a gene; V was cut back by 4 bases and J by 11 bases. This CDR3 region has 16 residues. Germline lookup yields CDR1 SGHTA and CDR2 FQGNSA. The CDR3 is CASSSGTGWDEQKLFF. For the CDR3, the DNA is TGTGCCAGCAGCTCCGGGACAGGGTGGGACGAGCAGAAACTGTTTTTT.